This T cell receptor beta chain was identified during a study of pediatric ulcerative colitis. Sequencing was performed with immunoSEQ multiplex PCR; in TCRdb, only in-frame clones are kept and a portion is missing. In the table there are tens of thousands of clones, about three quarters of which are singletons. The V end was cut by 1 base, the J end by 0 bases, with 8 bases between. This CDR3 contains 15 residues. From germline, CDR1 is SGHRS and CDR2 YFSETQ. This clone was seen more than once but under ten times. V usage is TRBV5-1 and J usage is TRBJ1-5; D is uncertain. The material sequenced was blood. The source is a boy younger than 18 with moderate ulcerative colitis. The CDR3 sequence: CASSLSDFSNQPQHF. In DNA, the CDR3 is TGCGCCAGCAGCTTGAGTGACTTTAGCAATCAGCCCCAGCATTTT.